This TCR beta chain was identified in a study of response to subunit inactivated influenza vaccine. The study's findings and limits: Authors suggested seasonal influenza vaccinations each recruit few new T cells.

Germline V gene lookup returns CDR1 LNHNV and CDR2 YYDKDF (reference sequence). The CDR3 extends over 12 amino acids. V was pared by 5 bases and J by 6 bases, with 9 bases between. The table lists this clonotype with a few counts. Its cognate antigen is unknown. One entry per CDR3 protein results from TCRdb running MiXCR on the RT-PCR reads. This sample has approximately 160,000 distinct CDR3 sequences, with about 10% found just once. J is TRBJ2-3 and V is TRBV15, with no clear D. This clonotype originated in a man aged 45 to 75 who received an inactivated influenza vaccine. Source: CD8+ T cells sorted from PBMCs, taken less than 30 months after vaccination. This chain's CDR3 is CATSGPRDTQYF. The CDR3 nucleotides are TGTGCCACCAGCGGTCCTAGGGATACGCAGTATTTT.